This T cell receptor (beta chain) was sequenced in a study of T cell clusters in autoimmune cytopenias. TRB rearrangements were amplified by touch-down multiplex PCR with mixed TRB-A/B primers. TCRdb reprocessed the multiplex PCR reads, keeping one entry per CDR3 protein, no DNA. This sample lists about 11,000 distinct CDR3 sequences; its ten largest clones have 20% to 30%. Some 39,000 genome equivalents of blood DNA were amplified for TRB. This CDR3 spans 12 amino acids. CDR1 and CDR2 from the germline V gene are MNHEY and SVGAGI. Separately, the same data were catalogued under a study of T cell repertoires in aging, cancer and after chemotherapy.

The gene calls are TRBV6-5 and TRBJ2-7; without DNA, the TCRdb call of TRBD2 cannot be checked. This TCR came from a human donor in good health. The sequenced sample consisted of peripheral blood. The CDR3 spells CASSYTRGEQYF.